This T cell receptor (beta chain) came from a study of CD8 T cells in ankylosing spondylitis. About this clonotype itself: Its antigen is still unknown.

Scientists made TCR beta libraries using quantitative 5'-RACE with molecular barcodes. TCRdb used MiXCR to reprocess the 5' RACE reads, holding one entry per CDR3 protein. The repertoire includes under 200,000 distinct CDR3 sequences, 8.5% to 10% of them detected once, and less than 15% sits in the top ten. Broader study findings: In ankylosing spondylitis blood, a motif of fewer than 10 highly homologous TCR beta variants appeared characteristic. The clones that were linked to disease were reported to be significantly enriched in matched synovial fluid samples from ankylosing spondylitis patients. Existing reports had already noted some motif variants in reactive arthritis synovial fluid and blood.

The V segment lost 6 bases and the J segment 0 bases; nucleotides outside the gene matches: 5. This CDR3 contains 15 residues. The sequencing sample was made of blood, either unsorted or a sorted T cell fraction (not recorded which). This sequence was found in a female donor with ankylosing spondylitis or in good health (not recorded which). V usage is TRBV12-3 or TRBV12-4 and J usage is TRBJ2-1, with 7 bases lining up with TRBD2. This CDR3 reads CASRRGVSSYNEQFF. For the CDR3, the DNA is TGTGCCAGCAGACGGGGGGTTAGCTCCTACAATGAGCAGTTCTTC.